This T cell receptor (beta chain) was recovered during a study of blood T cell dynamics during melanoma immunotherapy. At the level of the study: First-line therapy was either pembrolizumab or nivolumab with ipilimumab for metastatic melanoma.

Time point denoted: week 3, after first cycle of checkpoint inhibitor. TCRdb's table, derived via immunoSEQ multiplex PCR, lists solely in-frame clones and lacks some. The data show 10,000 or so clones, roughly 80% seen once. The ends lost 6 bases at V and 3 bases at J; junction bases unmatched: 3. Per germline, CDR1 MNHNS and CDR2 SASEGT. The CDR3 loop spans 15 amino acids. Study-level findings and limits: It remained unknown if the driving T cell clones were melanoma-specific. Unlike progressors, later disease-control patients had W3 repertoires gaining clonality or diversity.

Turning to this clone: As yet, its antigen is unknown.

The chain joins TRBV6-1 to TRBJ1-5, with TRBD1 matching over 12 bases. This specimen consisted of blood, obtained from a patient treated with checkpoint blockade. This clonotype was sampled from a human donor with melanoma. The CDR3 is CASRGTGGANQPQHF. The CDR3, as DNA: TGTGCCAGCAGAGGGACAGGGGGCGCCAATCAGCCCCAGCATTTT.